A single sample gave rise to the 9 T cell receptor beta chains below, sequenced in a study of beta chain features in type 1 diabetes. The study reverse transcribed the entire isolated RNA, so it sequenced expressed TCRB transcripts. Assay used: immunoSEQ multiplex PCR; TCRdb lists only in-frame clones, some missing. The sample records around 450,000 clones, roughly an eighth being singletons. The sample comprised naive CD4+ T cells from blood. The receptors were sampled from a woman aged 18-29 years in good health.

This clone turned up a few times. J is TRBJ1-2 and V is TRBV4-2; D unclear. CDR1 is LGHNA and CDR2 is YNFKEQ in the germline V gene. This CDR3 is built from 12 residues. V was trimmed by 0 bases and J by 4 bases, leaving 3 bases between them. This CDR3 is CASSQDSYGYTF. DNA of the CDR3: TGTGCCAGCAGCCAAGACAGCTATGGCTACACCTTC.

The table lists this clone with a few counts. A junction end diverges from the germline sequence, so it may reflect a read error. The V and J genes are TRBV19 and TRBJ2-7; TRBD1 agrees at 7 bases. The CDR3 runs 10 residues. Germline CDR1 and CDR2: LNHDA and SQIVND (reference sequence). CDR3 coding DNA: TGTGCCAGGCCTCGGACAGGCCACCTCTTC. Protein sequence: CARPRTGHLF.

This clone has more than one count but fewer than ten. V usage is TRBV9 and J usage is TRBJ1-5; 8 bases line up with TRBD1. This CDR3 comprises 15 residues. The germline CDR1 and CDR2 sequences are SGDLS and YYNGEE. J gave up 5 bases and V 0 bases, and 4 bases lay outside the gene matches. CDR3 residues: CASSVGPGGYQPQHF. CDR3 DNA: TGTGCCAGCAGCGTAGGCCCAGGGGGCTATCAGCCCCAGCATTTT.

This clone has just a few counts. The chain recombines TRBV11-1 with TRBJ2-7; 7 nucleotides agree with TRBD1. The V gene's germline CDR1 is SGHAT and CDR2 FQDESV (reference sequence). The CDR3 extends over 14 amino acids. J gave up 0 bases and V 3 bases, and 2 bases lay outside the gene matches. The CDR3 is CASSLGDSSYEQYF. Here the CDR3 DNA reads TGTGCCAGCAGCTTGGGGGACAGCTCCTACGAGCAGTACTTC.

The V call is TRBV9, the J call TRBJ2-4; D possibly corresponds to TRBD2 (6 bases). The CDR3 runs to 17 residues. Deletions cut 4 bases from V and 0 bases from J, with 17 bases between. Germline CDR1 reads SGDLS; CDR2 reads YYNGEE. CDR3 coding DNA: TGTGCCAGCAGCCCTCATCGGGTGGGGGGAGCCAAAAACATTCAGTACTTC. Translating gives CASSPHRVGGAKNIQYF. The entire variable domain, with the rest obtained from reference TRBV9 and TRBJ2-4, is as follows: DSGVTQTPKHLITATGQRVTLRCSPRSGDLSVYWYQQSLDQGLQFLIQYYNGEERAKGNILERFSAQQFPDLHSELNLSSLELGDSALYFCASSPHRVGGAKNIQYFGAGTRLSVL.

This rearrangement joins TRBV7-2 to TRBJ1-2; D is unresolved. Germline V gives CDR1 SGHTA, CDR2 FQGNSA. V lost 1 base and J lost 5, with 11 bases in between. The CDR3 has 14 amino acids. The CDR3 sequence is CASSLEGRNYGYTF. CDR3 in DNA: TGTGCCAGCAGCTTAGAGGGCAGGAATTATGGCTACACCTTC.

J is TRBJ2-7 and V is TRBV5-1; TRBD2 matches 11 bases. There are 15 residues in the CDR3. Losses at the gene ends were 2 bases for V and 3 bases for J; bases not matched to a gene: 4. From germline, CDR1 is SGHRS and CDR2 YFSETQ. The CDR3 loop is CASSLSGTSGYEQYF. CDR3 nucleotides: TGCGCCAGCAGCTTATCCGGGACTAGCGGCTACGAGCAGTACTTC.

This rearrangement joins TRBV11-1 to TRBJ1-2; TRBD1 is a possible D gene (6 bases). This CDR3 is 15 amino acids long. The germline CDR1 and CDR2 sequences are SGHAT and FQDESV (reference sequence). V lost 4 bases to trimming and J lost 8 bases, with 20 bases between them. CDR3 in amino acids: CASSWDIGGSLGYTF. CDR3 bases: TGTGCCAGCAGCTGGGACATCGGTGGTTCATTAGGCTACACCTTC.

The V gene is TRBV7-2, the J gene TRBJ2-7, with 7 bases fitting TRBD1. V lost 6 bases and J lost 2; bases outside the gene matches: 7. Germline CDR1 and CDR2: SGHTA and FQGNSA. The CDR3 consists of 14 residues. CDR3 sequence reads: CASRARDSPYEQYF. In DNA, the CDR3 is TGTGCCAGCAGGGCCCGGGACAGCCCCTACGAGCAGTACTTC.